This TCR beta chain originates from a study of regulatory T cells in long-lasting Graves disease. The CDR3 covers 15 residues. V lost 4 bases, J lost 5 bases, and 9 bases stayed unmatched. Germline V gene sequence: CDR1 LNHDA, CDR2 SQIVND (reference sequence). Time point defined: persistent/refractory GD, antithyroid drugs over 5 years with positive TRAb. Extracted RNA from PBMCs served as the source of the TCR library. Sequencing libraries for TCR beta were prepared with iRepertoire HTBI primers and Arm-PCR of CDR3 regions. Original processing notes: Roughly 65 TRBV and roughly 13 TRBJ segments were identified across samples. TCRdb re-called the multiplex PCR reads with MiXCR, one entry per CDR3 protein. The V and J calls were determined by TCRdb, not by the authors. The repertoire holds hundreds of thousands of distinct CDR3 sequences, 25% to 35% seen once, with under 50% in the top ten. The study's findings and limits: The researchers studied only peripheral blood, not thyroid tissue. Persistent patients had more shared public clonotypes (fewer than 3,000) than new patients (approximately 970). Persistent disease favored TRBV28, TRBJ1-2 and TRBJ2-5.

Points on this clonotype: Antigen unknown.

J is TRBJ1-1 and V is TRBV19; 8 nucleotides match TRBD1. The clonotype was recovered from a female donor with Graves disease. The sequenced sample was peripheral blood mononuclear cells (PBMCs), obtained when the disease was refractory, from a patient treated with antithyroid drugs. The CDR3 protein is CASSTSDRGLTEAFF. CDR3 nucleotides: TGTGCCAGTAGTACCAGCGACAGGGGTTTAACTGAAGCTTTCTTT.